The TCR beta chain described here comes from a study of blood T cell repertoires in COVID-19. Study overall: The samples span acute and convalescent COVID-19 from the United States, Italy and Spain. PBMCs, B-cell-depleted T cells, or T cells were the source of the cDNA or gDNA that made up the material.

In the original workflow: Amplification of reference gene primers provided the estimated nucleated cell counts. The method was immunoSEQ multiplex PCR; TCRdb's version includes in-frame clones alone and lacks a portion of them. That table supplies the V and J calls and clone size; D and trimming were determined from the DNA. Of 90,000 to 120,000 clones in the sample, approximately 79% were seen once. The ends were cut back, 1 base at V and 5 bases at J, with 15 bases in the middle. Germline V lookup: CDR1 SQVTM, CDR2 ANQGSEA. CDR3 size: 14 residues. The sequenced sample consisted of peripheral blood. The source of this sequence is a man in his 70s with active or convalescent COVID-19. The V gene is TRBV29-1, the J gene TRBJ2-7; D is perhaps TRBD2 (6 bases). CDR3 protein: CSVEAGTATNEQYF. The CDR3 DNA follows: TGCAGCGTTGAAGCCGGGACTGCCACTAACGAGCAGTACTTC.